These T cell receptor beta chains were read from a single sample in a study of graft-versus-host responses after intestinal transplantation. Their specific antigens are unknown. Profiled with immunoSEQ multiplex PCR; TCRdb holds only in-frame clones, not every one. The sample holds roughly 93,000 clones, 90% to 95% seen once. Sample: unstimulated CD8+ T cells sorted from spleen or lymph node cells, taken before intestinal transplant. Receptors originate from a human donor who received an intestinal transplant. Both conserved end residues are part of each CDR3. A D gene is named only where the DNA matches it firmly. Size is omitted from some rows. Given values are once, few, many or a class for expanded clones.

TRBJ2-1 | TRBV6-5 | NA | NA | TGTGCCAGCAGTTACTCTAGACAGGTACCCTACAATGAGCAGTTCTTC | CASSYSRQVPYNEQFF
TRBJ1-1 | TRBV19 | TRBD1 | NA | TGTGCCAGTTACGGTTTTTCCGAGGGGGCCCTGAACACTGAAGCTTTCTTT | CASYGFSEGALNTEAFF
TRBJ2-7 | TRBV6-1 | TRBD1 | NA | TGTGCCAGCAGTGAAGCCGGGACAGGGTCCTACGAGCAGTACTTC | CASSEAGTGSYEQYF
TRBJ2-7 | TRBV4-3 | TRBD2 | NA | TGCGCCAGCAGCCAAGCCCCGCGGGGGAGCTACGAGCAGTACTTC | CASSQAPRGSYEQYF
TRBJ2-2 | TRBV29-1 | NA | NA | TGCAGCGCAGTAGCGGCGAACACCGGGGAGCTGTTTTTT | CSAVAANTGELFF
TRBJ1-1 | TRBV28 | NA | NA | TGTGCCAGCAGTTTAACAGGTACGGATGAAGCTTTCTTT | CASSLTGTDEAFF
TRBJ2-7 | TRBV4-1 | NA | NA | TGCGCCAGCAGCCAAGGATGGGCTGGAAACTACGAGCAGTACTTC | CASSQGWAGNYEQYF
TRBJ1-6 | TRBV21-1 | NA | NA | TGTGCCAGCAGCAAATTTCGGACACATAGGAGCTCCTATAATTCACCCCTCCACTTT | CASSKFRTHRSSYNSPLHF
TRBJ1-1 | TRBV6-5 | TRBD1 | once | TGTGCCAGCAGCTTGGACAGGGGGCTTACTGAAGCTTTCTTT | CASSLDRGLTEAFF
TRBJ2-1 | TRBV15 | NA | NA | TGTGCCACCAGCAGAGCCTATAATGAGCAGTTCTTC | CATSRAYNEQFF
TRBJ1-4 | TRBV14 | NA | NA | TGTGCCAGCAGCCCGTATCCAGGGTCCAATGAAAAACTGTTTTTT | CASSPYPGSNEKLFF
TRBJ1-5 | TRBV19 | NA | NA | TGTGCCAGTAGTATAGTTCAAGCCTCAAATAGCAATCAGCCCCAGCATTTT | CASSIVQASNSNQPQHF
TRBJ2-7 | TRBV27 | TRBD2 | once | TGTGCCAGCACCTCTGGACTAGCGGGGAAATACGAGCAGTACTTC | CASTSGLAGKYEQYF
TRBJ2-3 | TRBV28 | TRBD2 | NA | TGTGCCAGCAGTCCGCGACTAGCAGCTCTCACGCAGTATTTT | CASSPRLAALTQYF
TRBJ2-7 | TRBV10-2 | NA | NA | TGCGCCAGCAGTGAATGGGAGAGCTCCTACGAGCAGTACTTC | CASSEWESSYEQYF
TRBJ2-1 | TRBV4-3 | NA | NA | TGCGCCAGCAGCCAAGATAGAAGCTCCTACAATGAGCAGTTCTTC | CASSQDRSSYNEQFF
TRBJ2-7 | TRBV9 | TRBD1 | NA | TGTGCCAGCAGCGTGGGACAGGGGATCAACGAGCAGTACTTC | CASSVGQGINEQYF
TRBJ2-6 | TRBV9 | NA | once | TGTGCCAGCAGCGTAGCTGTTTACGGTGCTGGGGCCAACGTCCTGACTTTC | CASSVAVYGAGANVLTF
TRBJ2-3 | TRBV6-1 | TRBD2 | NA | TGTGCCAGCAGGGATAGCGGGGGCTCCGATACGCAGTATTTT | CASRDSGGSDTQYF
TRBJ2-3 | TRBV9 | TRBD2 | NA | TGTGCCAGCAGCGTAGTCGGGGGGTCGGATACGCAGTATTTT | CASSVVGGSDTQYF
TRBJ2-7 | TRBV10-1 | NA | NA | TGCGCCAGCAGTGAGGTAGCTGGCCCCTACGAGCAGTACTTC | CASSEVAGPYEQYF
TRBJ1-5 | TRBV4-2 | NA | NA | TGTGCCAGCAGCCTGGGAGTAAATCAGCCCCAGCATTTT | CASSLGVNQPQHF